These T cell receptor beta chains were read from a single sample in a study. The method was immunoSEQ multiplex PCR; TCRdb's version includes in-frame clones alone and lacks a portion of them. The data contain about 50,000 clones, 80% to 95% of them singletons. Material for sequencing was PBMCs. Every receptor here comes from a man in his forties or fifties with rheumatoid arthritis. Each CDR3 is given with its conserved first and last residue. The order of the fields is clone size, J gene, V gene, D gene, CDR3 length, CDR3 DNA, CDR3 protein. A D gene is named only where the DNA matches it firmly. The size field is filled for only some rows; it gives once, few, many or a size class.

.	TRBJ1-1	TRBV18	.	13	TGTGCCAGCTCACCACCGGTGAGAACTGAAGCTTTCTTT	CASSPPVRTEAFF
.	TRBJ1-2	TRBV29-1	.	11	TGCAGCGTTGACTTAGGGAGCGGCTACACCTTC	CSVDLGSGYTF
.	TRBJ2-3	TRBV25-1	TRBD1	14	TGTGCCAGCAGTGTCGACAGGGGCACAGATACGCAGTATTTT	CASSVDRGTDTQYF
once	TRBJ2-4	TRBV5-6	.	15	TGTGCCAGCAGCTTGGATGAGTTAGGCAAAAACATTCAGTACTTC	CASSLDELGKNIQYF
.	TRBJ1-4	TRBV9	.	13	TGTGCCAGCAGCGTAGGGGTGGCGGAAAAACTGTTTTTT	CASSVGVAEKLFF
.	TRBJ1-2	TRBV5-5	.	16	TGTGCCAGCAGCTTGGCCGAAACTTGGCGGATCTATGGCTACACCTTC	CASSLAETWRIYGYTF
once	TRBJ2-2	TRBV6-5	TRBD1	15	TGTGCCAGCGGCCGGGACAGGGGTGGCACCGGGGAGCTGTTTTTT	CASGRDRGGTGELFF
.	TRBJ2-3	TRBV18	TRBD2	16	TGTGCCAGCTCACCACCGGCTAGCGGGGGGACAGATACGCAGTATTTT	CASSPPASGGTDTQYF
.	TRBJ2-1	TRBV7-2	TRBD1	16	TGTGCCAGCAGCCTCAGGGCCGGGACAGGGGTCAATGAGCAGTTCTTC	CASSLRAGTGVNEQFF
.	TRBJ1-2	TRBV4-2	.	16	TGTGCCAGCAGCCAAGATCCCACTGGGGGCTACTATGGCTACACCTTC	CASSQDPTGGYYGYTF
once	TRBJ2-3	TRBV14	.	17	TGTGCCAGCAGCCCAGACGGAGATAGCTTATTCACAGATACGCAGTATTTT	CASSPDGDSLFTDTQYF
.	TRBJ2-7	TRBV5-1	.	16	TGCGCCAGCAGCTTGTCAGAACGGGACCCCTCCTACGAGCAGTACTTC	CASSLSERDPSYEQYF
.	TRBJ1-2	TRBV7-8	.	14	TGTGCCAGCAGCTTAGTGGTAGGGGCCTATGGCTACACCTTC	CASSLVVGAYGYTF
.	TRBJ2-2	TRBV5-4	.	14	TGTGCCAGCAGCTTGGATCGGTTTTCCGGGGAGCTGTTTTTT	CASSLDRFSGELFF
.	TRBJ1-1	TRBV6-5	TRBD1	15	TGTGCCAGCAGTTACTGGGGGACAGGGCTCCAGGAAGCTTTCTTT	CASSYWGTGLQEAFF
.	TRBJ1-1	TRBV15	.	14	TGTGCCACCAGCAGTATACAGCCAAACACTGAAGCTTTCTTT	CATSSIQPNTEAFF
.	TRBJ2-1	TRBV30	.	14	TGTGCCTGGTCCCCTGGGGAATCCTACAATGAGCAGTTCTTC	CAWSPGESYNEQFF
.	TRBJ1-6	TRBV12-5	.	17	TGTGCTAGTGGTTTGGTACTAACAGATGAAGATAATTCACCCCTCCACTTT	CASGLVLTDEDNSPLHF
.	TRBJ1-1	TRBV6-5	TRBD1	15	TGTGCCAGCAGAAAATCGGGACAGTCGAACACTGAAGCTTTCTTT	CASRKSGQSNTEAFF
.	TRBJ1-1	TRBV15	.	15	TGTGCCACCAGCACCGGGTCAACAGGAGACACTGAAGCTTTCTTT	CATSTGSTGDTEAFF
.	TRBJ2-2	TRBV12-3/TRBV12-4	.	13	TGTGCCAGCAGTTTCAATTCGGCCGGGGAGCTGTTTTTT	CASSFNSAGELFF
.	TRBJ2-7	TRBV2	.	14	TGTGCCAGCAGTGATGAGGCAGGTCCGTACGAGCAGTACTTC	CASSDEAGPYEQYF
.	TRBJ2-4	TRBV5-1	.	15	TGCGCCAGCAGCTTGGGTACCCAGGGTGCAAACATTCAGTACTTC	CASSLGTQGANIQYF
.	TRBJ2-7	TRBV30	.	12	TGTGCCTGGAGTGTAAGAGAGTACGAGCAGTACTTC	CAWSVREYEQYF
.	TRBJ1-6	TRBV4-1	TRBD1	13	TGCGCCAGCGCCGACAGGGATAATTCACCCCTCCACTTT	CASADRDNSPLHF
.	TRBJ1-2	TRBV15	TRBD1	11	TGTGCCACCAGCCACCGGACAGGACCCTACTTC	CATSHRTGPYF
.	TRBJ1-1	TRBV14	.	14	TGTGCCAGCAGCCTATGGGCCGAGAACACTGAAGCTTTCTTT	CASSLWAENTEAFF
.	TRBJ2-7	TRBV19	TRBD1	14	TGTGCCAGTACCCCAGGGGGCAGAAACTACGAGCAGTACTTC	CASTPGGRNYEQYF
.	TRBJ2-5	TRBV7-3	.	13	TGTGCCAGCAGCTCGGGAACCCAAGAGACCCAGTACTTC	CASSSGTQETQYF
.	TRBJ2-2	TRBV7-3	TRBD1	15	TGTGCCAGCAGCTCTGGGACAGTCAACACCGGGGAGCTGTTTTTT	CASSSGTVNTGELFF
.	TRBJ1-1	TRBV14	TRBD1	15	TGTGCCAGCAGCCAAGTTATAGGGGGCTTCACTGAAGCTTTCTTT	CASSQVIGGFTEAFF
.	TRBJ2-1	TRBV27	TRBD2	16	TGTGCCAGCAGTTTTGGGACTAGCGGGATAGTAAATGAGCAGTTCTTC	CASSFGTSGIVNEQFF
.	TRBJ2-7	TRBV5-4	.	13	TGTGCCAGCAGCCCTGGTCGGGGAAACGAGCAGTACTTC	CASSPGRGNEQYF
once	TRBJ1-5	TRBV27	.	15	TGTGCCAGCAGTCCTACTTGGAGTTACAATCAGCCCCAGCATTTT	CASSPTWSYNQPQHF
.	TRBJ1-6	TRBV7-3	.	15	TGTGCCAGCAGCTTAAATGTGGGCAGTAATTCACCCCTCCACTTT	CASSLNVGSNSPLHF
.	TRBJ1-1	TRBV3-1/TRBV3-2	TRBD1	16	TGTGCCAGCAGCCAAGGGACAGGGGGCGGTAGGGCTGAAGCTTTCTTT	CASSQGTGGGRAEAFF
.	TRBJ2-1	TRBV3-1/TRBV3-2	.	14	TGTGCCAGCAGCCAAGAGAGCTCCTACAATGAGCAGTTCTTC	CASSQESSYNEQFF
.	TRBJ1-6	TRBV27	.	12	TGTGCCAGCCGGGCGTTGAATTCACCCCTCCACTTT	CASRALNSPLHF
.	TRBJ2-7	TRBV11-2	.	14	TGTGCCAGCAGCTTAAATGCGGGGGCGTACGAGCAGTACTTC	CASSLNAGAYEQYF
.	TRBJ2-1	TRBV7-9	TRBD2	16	TGTGCCAGCAGCTTGACTAGCGGGAGGACGGTCTATGAGCAGTTCTTC	CASSLTSGRTVYEQFF
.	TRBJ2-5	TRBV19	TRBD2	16	TGTGCCAGTAGTACCCTTTCTAGCGGGGGAGCAGAGACCCAGTACTTC	CASSTLSSGGAETQYF
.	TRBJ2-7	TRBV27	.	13	TGTGCCAGCAGGCCGGGACAATATTACGAGCAGTACTTC	CASRPGQYYEQYF
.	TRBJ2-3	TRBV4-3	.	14	TGCGCCAGCAGCCAAGATCGCAGCACAGATACGCAGTATTTT	CASSQDRSTDTQYF
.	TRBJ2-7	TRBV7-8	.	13	TGTGCCAGCAGCCACGGGAGCTCCTACGAGCAGTACTTC	CASSHGSSYEQYF
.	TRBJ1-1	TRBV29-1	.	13	TGCAGCGTCTGGGGGCAGAAGAACACTGAAGCTTTCTTT	CSVWGQKNTEAFF
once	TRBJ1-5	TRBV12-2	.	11	TGTGCAAGTCGCGCAAATCAGCCCCAGCATTTT	CASRANQPQHF
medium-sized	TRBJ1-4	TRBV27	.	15	TGTGCCAGCAGTTTCGGGGAGGACCGCCGGGAAAAACTGTTTTTT	CASSFGEDRREKLFF
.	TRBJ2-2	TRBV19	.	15	TGTGCCAGTAGGACAGGAGGGTCGGACACCGGGGAGCTGTTTTTT	CASRTGGSDTGELFF
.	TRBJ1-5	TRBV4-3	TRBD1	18	TGCGCCAGCAGCCAAGACTTTTCTCGGACAGGGCCCGATCAGCCCCAGCATTTT	CASSQDFSRTGPDQPQHF
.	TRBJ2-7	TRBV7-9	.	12	TGTGCCAGCAGCTCCGAGATTTACGAGCAGTACTTC	CASSSEIYEQYF
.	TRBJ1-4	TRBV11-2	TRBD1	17	TGTGCCAGCAGCTTAGCTATTGGACAGGGAATAGCTGAAAAACTGTTTTTT	CASSLAIGQGIAEKLFF
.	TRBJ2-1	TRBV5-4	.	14	TGTGCCAGCAGCTTGGGGCAGGACTACAATGAGCAGTTCTTC	CASSLGQDYNEQFF
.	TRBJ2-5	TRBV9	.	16	TGTGCCAGCAGCGTAGCTACAGGGAAAATCCAAGAGACCCAGTACTTC	CASSVATGKIQETQYF
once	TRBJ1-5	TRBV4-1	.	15	TGCGCCAGCAGCCGGGGGGAATCGGGCAATCAGCCCCAGCATTTT	CASSRGESGNQPQHF
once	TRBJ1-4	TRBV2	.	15	TGTGCCAGCAGTGGGCCGGGAGGGGCTAATGAAAAACTGTTTTTT	CASSGPGGANEKLFF
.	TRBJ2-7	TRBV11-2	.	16	TGTGCCAGCACCACAATTGCCGACGGGAGCTCCTACGAGCAGTACTTC	CASTTIADGSSYEQYF
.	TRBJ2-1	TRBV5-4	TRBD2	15	TGTGCCAGCAGCTTCGGACTAGAGACTTACAATGAGCAGTTCTTC	CASSFGLETYNEQFF
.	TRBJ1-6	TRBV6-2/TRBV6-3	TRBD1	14	TGTGCCAGCAGTGACAGGGGAAAGTATTCACCCCTCCACTTT	CASSDRGKYSPLHF
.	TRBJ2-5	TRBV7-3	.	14	TGTGCCAGCAGCACCCCAGGGCGAGGGGAGACCCAGTACTTC	CASSTPGRGETQYF
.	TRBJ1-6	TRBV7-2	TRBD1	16	TGTGCCAGCAGCTTATTCTGGGACAGGAGTGTCTCACCCCTCCACTTT	CASSLFWDRSVSPLHF